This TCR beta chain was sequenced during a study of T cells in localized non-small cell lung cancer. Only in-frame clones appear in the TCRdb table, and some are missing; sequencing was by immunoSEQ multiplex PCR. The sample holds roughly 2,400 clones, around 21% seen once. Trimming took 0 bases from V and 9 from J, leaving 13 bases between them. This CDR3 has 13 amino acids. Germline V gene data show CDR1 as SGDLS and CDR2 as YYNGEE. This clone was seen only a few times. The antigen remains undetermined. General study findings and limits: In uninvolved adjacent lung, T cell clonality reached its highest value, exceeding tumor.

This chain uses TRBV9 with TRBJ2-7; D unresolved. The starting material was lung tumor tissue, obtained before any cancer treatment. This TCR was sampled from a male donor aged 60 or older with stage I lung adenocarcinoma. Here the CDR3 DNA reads TGTGCCAGCAGCGTAGGTTCCGGTTCTATGCAGTACTTC. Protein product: CASSVGSGSMQYF.